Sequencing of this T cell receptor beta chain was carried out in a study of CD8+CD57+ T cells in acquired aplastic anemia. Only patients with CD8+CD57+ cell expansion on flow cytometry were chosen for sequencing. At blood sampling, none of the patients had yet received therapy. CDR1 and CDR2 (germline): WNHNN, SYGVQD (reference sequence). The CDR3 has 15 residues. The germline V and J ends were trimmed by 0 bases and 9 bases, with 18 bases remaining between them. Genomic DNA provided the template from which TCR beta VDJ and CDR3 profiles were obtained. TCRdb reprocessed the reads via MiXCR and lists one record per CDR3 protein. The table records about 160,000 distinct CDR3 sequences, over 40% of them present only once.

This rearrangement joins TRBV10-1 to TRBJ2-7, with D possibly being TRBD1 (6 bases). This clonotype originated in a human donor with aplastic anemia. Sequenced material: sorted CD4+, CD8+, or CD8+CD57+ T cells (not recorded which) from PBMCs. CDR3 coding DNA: TGCGCCAGCAGTGAGTCGGGGACAAGCTTAAGTGGGCAGTACTTC. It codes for CASSESGTSLSGQYF.